The 15 T cell receptor beta chains presented below share a single source sample, sequenced in a study of radiotherapy plus CTLA-4 blockade in lung cancer. Profiling relied on immunoSEQ multiplex PCR, and the TCRdb table lists in-frame clones only, not all of them. This repertoire shows about 84,000 clones, less than 80% found once; its top ten account for 11% to 15%. The sequencing here drew on peripheral blood, taken from a patient treated with radiotherapy plus ipilimumab. These receptors were collected from a human donor with non-small cell lung cancer that progressed on radiotherapy plus ipilimumab.

The chain links TRBV2 to TRBJ2-7; a weak D match, TRBD1 (7 bases). V was pared by 7 bases and J by 2 bases, with 24 bases between. This CDR3 is built from 17 residues. CDR1 is SNHLY, CDR2 FYNNEI, per germline. The CDR3 reads CASNIRPGRTGPYEQYF. In DNA form, the CDR3 reads TGTGCCAGCAATATCCGCCCGGGGAGGACAGGTCCCTACGAGCAGTACTTC.

The chain links TRBV5-5 to TRBJ1-2, with D possibly TRBD1 on 6 matching bases. Germline lookup yields CDR1 SGHKS and CDR2 YYEKEE (reference sequence). This CDR3 is built from 15 residues. V was trimmed by 4 bases and J by 6 bases, leaving 19 bases between them. DNA for the CDR3: TGTGCCAGCAGCCGCTCCACTACAGGGTCGCATGGCTACACCTTC. This codes for CASSRSTTGSHGYTF.

This rearrangement joins TRBV4-3 to TRBJ2-4; 9 bases are shared with TRBD1. Germline V gene sequence: CDR1 LGHNA, CDR2 YSLEER. After removal of 3 bases from V and 3 bases from J, the junction contained 6 bases not matched to a gene. This CDR3 comprises 16 residues. The CDR3 loop is CASSQEGTGRKNIQYF. CDR3 sequence (DNA): TGCGCCAGCAGCCAGGAAGGGACAGGGCGCAAAAACATTCAGTACTTC.

This chain connects TRBV5-1 to TRBJ1-2; the match to TRBD1 covers 7 bases. V shed 4 bases and J 8 bases; nucleotides not matched to a gene: 11. This CDR3 is 14 amino acids long. CDR1 SGHRS and CDR2 YFSETQ come from the germline V gene. Here the CDR3 reads CASSLTGDGWGYTF. DNA for the CDR3: TGCGCCAGCAGCCTAACAGGGGATGGCTGGGGCTACACCTTC.

V usage is TRBV7-9 and J usage is TRBJ2-5, with no clear D. V was shortened by 2 bases and J by 2 bases, with 15 bases between the two germline ends. The germline CDR1 and CDR2 sequences are SEHNR and FQNEAQ (reference sequence). The CDR3 sequence is 16 residues long. The CDR3 DNA reads as TGTGCCAGCAGCTTATCCGGACGGGTAAAACAAGAGACCCAGTACTTC. Amino acid sequence: CASSLSGRVKQETQYF.

In its sample, this clone was seen a few times. This chain connects TRBV19 to TRBJ1-1; no firm D call. This CDR3 has 12 amino acids. In germline, CDR1 is LNHDA, CDR2 SQIVND (reference sequence). The germline V and J ends were trimmed by 3 bases and 11 bases, with 13 bases remaining between them. CDR3 loop: CASSIGLSGAFF. CDR3 DNA: TGTGCCAGTAGTATTGGACTATCCGGGGCTTTCTTT. Full variable domain (rest looked up from reference TRBV19 and TRBJ1-1): DGGITQSPKYLFRKEGQNVTLSCEQNLNHDAMYWYRQDPGQGLRLIYYSQIVNDFQKGDIAEGYSVSREKKESFPLTVTSAQKNPTAFYLCASSIGLSGAFFGQGTRLTVV.

This clone is a singleton in its sample. The chain carries TRBV4-2 and TRBJ1-5; 8 positions match TRBD1. Germline CDR1 and CDR2: LGHNA and YNFKEQ. The V gene end was trimmed by 4 bases and the J gene end by 2 bases; junction bases not matched to a gene: 10. CDR3 length: 17 amino acids. DNA for the CDR3: TGTGCCAGCAGCCTAATACCAGGGGGCGCGGGCAATCAGCCCCAGCATTTT. Translating gives CASSLIPGGAGNQPQHF.

The chain employs TRBV11-2 and TRBJ2-7; D is possibly TRBD2 (6 bases). Looked up from germline, CDR1 is SGHAT and CDR2 is FQNNGV. The V end was cut by 5 bases, the J end by 3 bases, with 14 bases between. There are 14 residues in the CDR3. The CDR3 here is CASSRDSRDYEQYF. The DNA for the CDR3 is TGTGCCAGCAGCCGGGACTCCCGAGACTACGAGCAGTACTTC.

This chain joins TRBV7-8 and TRBJ1-2; no clear D. Deletions cut 1 base from V and 4 bases from J, with 10 bases between. The CDR3 has 14 amino acids. Germline CDR1 and CDR2: SGHVS and FQNEAQ. CDR3: CASSLGRKLYGYTF. DNA of the CDR3: TGTGCCAGCAGCTTAGGACGGAAGCTCTATGGCTACACCTTC.

This clone was recorded a few times. This chain connects TRBV9 to TRBJ1-6; no definite D call. Trimming cost V 0 bases and J 9 bases, with 10 bases left between them. CDR3 length: 14 residues. Per germline, CDR1 SGDLS and CDR2 YYNGEE. CDR3 in amino acids: CASSVGGTGSPLHF. CDR3 nucleotide sequence: TGTGCCAGCAGCGTAGGGGGAACGGGTTCACCCCTCCACTTT.

The chain employs TRBV28 and TRBJ1-2; 7 nucleotides line up with TRBD1. V trimming: 9 bases; J trimming: 8 bases; junction bases outside the gene matches: 9. Germline loops: CDR1 MDHEN, CDR2 SYDVKM. The CDR3 covers 12 residues. This chain's CDR3 is CASGDSLVGYTF. The CDR3 coding sequence is TGTGCCAGTGGGGACAGCTTAGTCGGCTACACCTTC.

By frequency in the sample, this clone is medium-sized. V gene TRBV11-2 combines with J gene TRBJ1-2, with D perhaps matching TRBD1 (5 bases). Germline lookup yields CDR1 SGHAT and CDR2 FQNNGV. Trimming shortened V by 3 bases and J by 4 bases, and 6 bases separated the two germline ends. The CDR3 covers 12 residues. CDR3 region: CASSLRGYGYTF. The CDR3 region has the DNA TGTGCCAGCAGCTTGAGGGGCTATGGCTACACCTTC.

V gene TRBV5-8 combines with J gene TRBJ1-6; D gene ambiguous. CDR3 length: 13 residues. V gave up 0 bases and J gave up 7 bases, with 5 bases separating them. CDR1 and CDR2 (germline): SGHTS, YDEGEE. CDR3 amino acids: CASSLGVNSPLHF. The CDR3 bases are TGTGCCAGCAGCTTGGGGGTAAATTCACCCCTCCACTTT.

This clone was seen a few times. The rearrangement links TRBV29-1 to TRBJ2-1, with D perhaps given as TRBD1 or TRBD2 (7 bases each). Trimming pared 4 bases from V and 7 bases from J, leaving 23 bases between. The CDR3 extends over 16 amino acids. Germline V gene sequence: CDR1 SQVTM, CDR2 ANQGSEA. The chain's CDR3 is CSVGGGDRVGWNEQFF. The CDR3 DNA follows: TGCAGCGTTGGGGGGGGTGACAGGGTGGGGTGGAATGAGCAGTTCTTC.

V usage is TRBV13 and J usage is TRBJ2-7; D gene uncertain. V was shortened by 6 bases and J by 2 bases, with 17 bases between the two germline ends. The CDR3 runs to 15 residues. Germline CDR1 and CDR2: PRHDT and FYEKMQ (reference sequence). In DNA, the CDR3 is TGTGCCAGCAGTTTATCGATGGGCAGTCCCTACGAGCAGTACTTC. Protein: CASSLSMGSPYEQYF. The variable domain in full, completed from reference TRBV13 and TRBJ2-7, reads AAGVIQSPRHLIKEKRETATLKCYPIPRHDTVYWYQQGPGQDPQFLISFYEKMQSDKGSIPDRFSAQQFSDYHSELNMSSLELGDSALYFCASSLSMGSPYEQYFGPGTRLTVT.